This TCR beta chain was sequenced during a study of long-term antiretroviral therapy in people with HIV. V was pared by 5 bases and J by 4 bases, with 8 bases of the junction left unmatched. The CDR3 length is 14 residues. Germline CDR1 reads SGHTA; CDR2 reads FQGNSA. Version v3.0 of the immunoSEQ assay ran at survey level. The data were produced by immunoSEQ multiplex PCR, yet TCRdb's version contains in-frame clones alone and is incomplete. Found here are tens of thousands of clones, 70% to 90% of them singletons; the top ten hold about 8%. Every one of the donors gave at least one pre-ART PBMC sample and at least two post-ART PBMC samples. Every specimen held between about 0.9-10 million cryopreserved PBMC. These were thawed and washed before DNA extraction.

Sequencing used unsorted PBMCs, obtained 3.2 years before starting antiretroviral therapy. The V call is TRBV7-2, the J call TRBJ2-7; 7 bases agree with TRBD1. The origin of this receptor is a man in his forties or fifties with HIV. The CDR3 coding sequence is TGTGCCAGCAGCCTCAACAGGGGTGGTTACGAGCAGTACTTC. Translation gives CASSLNRGGYEQYF.